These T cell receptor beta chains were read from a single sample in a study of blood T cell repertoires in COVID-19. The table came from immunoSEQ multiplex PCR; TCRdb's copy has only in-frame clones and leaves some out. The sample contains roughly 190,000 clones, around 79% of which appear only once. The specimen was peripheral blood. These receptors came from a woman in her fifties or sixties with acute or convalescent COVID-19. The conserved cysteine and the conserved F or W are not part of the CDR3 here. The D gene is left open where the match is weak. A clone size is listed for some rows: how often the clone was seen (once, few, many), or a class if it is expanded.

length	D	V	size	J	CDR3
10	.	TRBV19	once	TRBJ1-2	ASSIQGYGYT
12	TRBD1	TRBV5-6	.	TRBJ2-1	ASSLGTGYNEQF
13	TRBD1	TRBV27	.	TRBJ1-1	ASSSPGQGRTEAF
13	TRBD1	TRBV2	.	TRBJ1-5	ASTVHGQGGQPQH
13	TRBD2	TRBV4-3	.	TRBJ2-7	ASSQFTGRAGEQY
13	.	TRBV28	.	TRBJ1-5	ASSPSGGPEQPQH
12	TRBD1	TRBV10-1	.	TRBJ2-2	ASGQGTNTGELF
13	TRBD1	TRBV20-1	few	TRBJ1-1	SASRPGGRSTEAF
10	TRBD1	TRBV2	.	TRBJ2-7	ATAGQGPEQY
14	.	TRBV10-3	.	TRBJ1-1	AISDTAPTANTEAF
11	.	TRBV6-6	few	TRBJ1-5	ASSTPQAQPQH
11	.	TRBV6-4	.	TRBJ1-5	ASSVDSNQPQH
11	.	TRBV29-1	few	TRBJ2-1	SVARGQGNEQF
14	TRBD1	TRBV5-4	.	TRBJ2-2	ASSLGPGGAGGELF
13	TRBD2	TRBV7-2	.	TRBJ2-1	ASSLVAGGGNEQF
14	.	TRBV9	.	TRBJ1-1	ASSAPLGTQNTEAF
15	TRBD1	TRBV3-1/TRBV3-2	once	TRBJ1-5	ASSRNLGTGPNQPQH
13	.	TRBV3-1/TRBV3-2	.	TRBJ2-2	ASSQHGITTGELF
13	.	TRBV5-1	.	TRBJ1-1	ASSLVAGAHTEAF
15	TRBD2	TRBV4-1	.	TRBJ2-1	ASSQERAGGFYNEQF
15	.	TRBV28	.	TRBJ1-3	ASTPLANAGHRGTIY
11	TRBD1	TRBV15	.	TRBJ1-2	ATSTPTGNGYT
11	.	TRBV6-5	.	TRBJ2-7	ASTERGGLEQY
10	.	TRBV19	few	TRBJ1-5	ASRGGRQPQH
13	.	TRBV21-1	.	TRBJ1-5	ASSKGIRGAQPQH
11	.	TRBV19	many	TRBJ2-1	ASSIGEGNEQF
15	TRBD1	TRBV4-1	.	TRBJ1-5	ASSQVPGQGSGQPQH
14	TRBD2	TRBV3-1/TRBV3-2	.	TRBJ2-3	ASSGLAGVSTDTQY
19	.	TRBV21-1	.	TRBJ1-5	ASSRGVPQAGTQYSNQPQH
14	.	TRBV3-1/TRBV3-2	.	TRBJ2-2	ASSRGGTANTGELF
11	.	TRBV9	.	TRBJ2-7	ASSVDSSYEQY
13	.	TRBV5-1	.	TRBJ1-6	ASSLGFQDNSPLH
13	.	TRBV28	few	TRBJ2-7	ASRPTRTASYEQY
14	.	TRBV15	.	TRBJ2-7	ATSRGRDTPSEEQY
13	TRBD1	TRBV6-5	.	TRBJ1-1	ASSLSGGRETEAF
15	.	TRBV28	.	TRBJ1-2	ASSLLAQGFSNYGYT
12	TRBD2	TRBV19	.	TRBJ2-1	ASRLAGGLGEQF
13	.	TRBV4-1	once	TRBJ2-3	ASSQDQGAGDTQY
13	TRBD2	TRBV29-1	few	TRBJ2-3	SVHPGTSLTDTQY
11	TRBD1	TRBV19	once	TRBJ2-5	ASSGQGPETQY
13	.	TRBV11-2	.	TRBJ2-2	ASSLIASPTGELF